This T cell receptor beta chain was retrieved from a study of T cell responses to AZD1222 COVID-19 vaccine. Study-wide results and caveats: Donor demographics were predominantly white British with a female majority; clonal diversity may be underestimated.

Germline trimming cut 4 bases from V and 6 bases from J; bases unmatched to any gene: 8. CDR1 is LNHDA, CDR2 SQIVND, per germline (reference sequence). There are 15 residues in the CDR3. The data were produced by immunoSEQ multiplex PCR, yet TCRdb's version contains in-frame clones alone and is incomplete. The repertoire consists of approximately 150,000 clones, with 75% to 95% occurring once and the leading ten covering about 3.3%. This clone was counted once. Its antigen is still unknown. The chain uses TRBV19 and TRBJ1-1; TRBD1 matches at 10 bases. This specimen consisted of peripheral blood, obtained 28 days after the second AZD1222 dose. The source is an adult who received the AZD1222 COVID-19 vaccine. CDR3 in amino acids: CASSTWTGGIAEAFF. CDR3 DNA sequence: TGTGCCAGTAGTACTTGGACAGGGGGAATCGCTGAAGCTTTCTTT.